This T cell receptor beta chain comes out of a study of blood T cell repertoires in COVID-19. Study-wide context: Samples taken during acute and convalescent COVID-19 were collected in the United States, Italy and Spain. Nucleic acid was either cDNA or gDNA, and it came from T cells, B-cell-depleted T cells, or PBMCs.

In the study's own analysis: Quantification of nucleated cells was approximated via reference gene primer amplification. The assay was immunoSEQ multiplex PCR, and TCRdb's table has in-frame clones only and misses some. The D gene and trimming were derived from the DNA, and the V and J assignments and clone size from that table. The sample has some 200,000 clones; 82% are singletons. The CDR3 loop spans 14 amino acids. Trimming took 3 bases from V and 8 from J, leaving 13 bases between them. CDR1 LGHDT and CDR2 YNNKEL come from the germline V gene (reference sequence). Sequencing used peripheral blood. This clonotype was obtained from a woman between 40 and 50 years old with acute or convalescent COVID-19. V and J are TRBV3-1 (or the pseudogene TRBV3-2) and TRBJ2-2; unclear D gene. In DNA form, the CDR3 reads TGTGCCAGCAGCCATGCCGGTGAGGTTGGGGAGCTGTTTTTT. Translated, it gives CASSHAGEVGELFF.